This T cell receptor (beta chain) originates from a study of T-cell reconstitution after alpha-beta-depleted transplantation in children. Study results and limitations: Several hundred graft clones that had expanded were reportedly the source of alpha-beta T cells about two months after transplant. T-cell counts and diversity at one year post-transplant came mainly from newly produced T cells. Where some patients showed high TCRbeta diversity at day 60, it came from recipient T cells and thymic progenitors that had survived.

Germline values: CDR1 SGHRS, CDR2 YFSETQ. The CDR3 length is 13 residues. Trimming pared 4 bases from V and 4 bases from J, leaving 12 bases between. Unique molecular identifiers tagged the TCRbeta library. TCRdb ran MiXCR on the PCR reads and lists one entry per CDR3 protein. The data contain a few hundred thousand distinct CDR3 sequences, 43% of them singletons. Ten or more counts support this clonotype. What it binds is unknown. The chain couples TRBV5-1 to TRBJ2-7; possible D gene TRBD1, 5 bases. This receptor was identified in a girl aged 2-9 years with aplastic anemia, due to receive a stem cell transplant. The specimen was PBMCs, collected before TCRalphabeta/CD19-depleted stem cell transplant. The CDR3 loop reads CASSDSKNYEQYF. CDR3 DNA: TGCGCCAGCAGCGACAGCAAGAATTACGAGCAGTACTTC. The full variable domain, completed using reference TRBV5-1 and TRBJ2-7, is KAGVTQTPRYLIKTRGQQVTLSCSPISGHRSVSWYQQTPGQGLQFLFEYFSETQRNKGNFPGRFSGRQFSNSRSEMNVSTLELGDSALYLCASSDSKNYEQYFGPGTRLTVT.